The 14 T cell receptor beta chains below were found in one sample sequenced in a study of CD8 T cells in Susac syndrome. RNA in amounts of roughly 0.5 to 1 ug was reverse transcribed with random hexamers. Via MiXCR, TCRdb re-called the immunoSEQ multiplex PCR reads, giving one row per CDR3 protein. Of 100,000 to 150,000 distinct CDR3 sequences listed, 94% were seen once; the top ten hold 0.095% to 0.1%. Sequencing was carried out using CD4+ T cells from PBMCs. The origin of the receptors is a human donor in good health.

This chain uses TRBV24-1 with TRBJ2-6, with D tentatively TRBD2 (5 bases). The ends were cut back, 5 bases at V and 1 base at J, with 11 bases in the middle. The V gene's germline CDR1 is KGHDR and CDR2 SFDVKD. The CDR3 runs 16 residues. The CDR3 loop reads CATSVGDRSGANVLTF. The CDR3, as DNA: TGTGCCACCAGTGTCGGGGATCGATCTGGGGCCAACGTCCTGACTTTC.

This chain connects TRBV28 to TRBJ2-5; the D gene is possibly TRBD1 (6 bases). This CDR3 is built from 14 residues. Germline CDR1 MDHEN, CDR2 SYDVKM. V dropped 6 bases and J dropped 5 bases, with 16 bases sitting between them. In DNA, the CDR3 is TGTGCCAGCAGCACAACCGGGACACGGGAGACCCAGTACTTC. Its translation: CASSTTGTRETQYF.

The rearrangement links TRBV6-2 or TRBV6-3 to TRBJ2-2; no clear D gene. This CDR3 is 14 amino acids long. V shed 4 bases and J shed 10 bases, with 16 bases lying between them. Germline V gives CDR1 MNHEY, CDR2 SVGEGT. CDR3 sequence reads: CASSFPRRPPELFF. DNA of the CDR3: TGTGCCAGCAGTTTCCCTCGAAGGCCCCCGGAGCTGTTTTTT.

The chain carries TRBV5-1 and TRBJ1-2; D is possibly TRBD1 (5 bases). This CDR3 region has 12 residues. V lost 9 bases to trimming and J lost 8 bases, with 17 bases between them. CDR1 and CDR2 from the germline V gene are SGHRS and YFSETQ. Here the CDR3 DNA reads TGCGCCACCCGAGTGCTCAGGGACGGCTACACCTTC. Its translation is CATRVLRDGYTF.

V is TRBV10-3 and J is TRBJ2-7, with a weak D call TRBD1 (5 bases). Germline V gives CDR1 ENHRY, CDR2 SYGVKD. CDR3 size: 14 residues. With 0 bases removed from V and 7 bases from J, the gap between germline ends came to 13 bases. CDR3 sequence (DNA): TGTGCCATCAGTGAGTCTTCAAGGGGAAGGGAGCAGTACTTC. The encoded protein is CAISESSRGREQYF.

The chain links TRBV25-1 to TRBJ2-2; D gene unclear. The CDR3 extends over 14 amino acids. V was pared by 5 bases and J by 2 bases, with 9 bases between. In germline, CDR1 is MGHDK, CDR2 SYGVNS. The CDR3 reads CASSQRLNTGELFF. The CDR3 DNA follows: TGTGCCAGCAGTCAGCGCCTTAACACCGGGGAGCTGTTTTTT.

The rearrangement links TRBV5-4 to TRBJ2-1; 11 bases are shared with TRBD2. The germline gives CDR1 SGHNT, CDR2 YYREEE (reference sequence). The CDR3 runs 16 residues. J gave up 8 bases and V 1 base, and 8 bases lay outside the gene matches. The CDR3: CASSLPGTSGSDEQFF. CDR3 coding DNA: TGTGCCAGCAGCTTGCCCGGTACTAGCGGGAGTGATGAGCAGTTCTTC. Full variable domain (outside the CDR3, taken from reference TRBV5-4 and TRBJ2-1): ETGVTQSPTHLIKTRGQQVTLRCSSQSGHNTVSWYQQALGQGPQFIFQYYREEENGRGNFPPRFSGLQFPNYSSELNVNALELDDSALYLCASSLPGTSGSDEQFFGPGTRLTVL.

The rearrangement uses TRBV29-1 and TRBJ2-1, with a possible D match to TRBD1 (6 bases). The V and J ends lost 5 bases and 9 bases respectively, with 23 bases between them. Germline CDR1 is SQVTM and CDR2 is ANQGSEA. The CDR3 has 15 amino acids. As DNA, the CDR3 is TGCAGCGTTCTCTCAGGGGTAGCGCGGAACGCTGAGCAGTTCTTC. Encoded protein: CSVLSGVARNAEQFF.

This clonotype was counted once. This sequence joins TRBV28 and TRBJ2-1; TRBD1 might be the D (5 bases). CDR1 is MDHEN and CDR2 is SYDVKM in the germline V gene. Between the trimmed V and J ends, which lost 6 bases and 0 bases, there was a span of 18 bases. The CDR3 runs 17 residues. The CDR3 DNA reads as TGTGCCAGCAGACTCGCCGGATACAGGAGCTCCTACAATGAGCAGTTCTTC. Translation: CASRLAGYRSSYNEQFF.

This rearrangement joins TRBV13 to TRBJ2-1; D might be TRBD2 (6 bases). CDR3 size: 15 residues. From germline, CDR1 is PRHDT and CDR2 FYEKMQ (reference sequence). Trimming shortened V by 3 bases and J by 5 bases, and 14 bases separated the two germline ends. The CDR3: CASSFGREFNNEQFF. CDR3 bases: TGTGCCAGCAGCTTCGGCCGGGAGTTCAACAATGAGCAGTTCTTC.

This chain links TRBV7-2 with TRBJ1-6, with D possibly being TRBD1 (6 bases). The CDR3 covers 14 residues. V was pared by 2 bases and J by 8 bases, with 10 bases between. The germline V gene encodes CDR1 SGHTA and CDR2 FQGNSA. The CDR3 sequence is CASSLNAGDSPLHF. CDR3 in DNA: TGTGCCAGCAGCTTAAACGCAGGGGATTCACCCCTCCACTTT.

The chain employs TRBV30 and TRBJ1-2; 7 bases map to TRBD1. Per germline, CDR1 GTSNPN and CDR2 SVGIG (reference sequence). With 1 base clipped from V and 5 bases from J, the junction kept 4 bases outside the gene matches. The CDR3 runs 13 residues. CDR3 DNA sequence: TGTGCCTGGAGTGGGACAGGAGTATATGGCTACACCTTC. As protein: CAWSGTGVYGYTF.

Written as DNA, the CDR3 is TGTGCCAGCAGCTTAACTAGCGGGTGGGAAAACATTCAGTACTTC. Encoded protein: CASSLTSGWENIQYF. The chain combines TRBV7-2 with TRBJ2-4, with 9 bases that match TRBD2. The CDR3 is 15 residues long. From germline, CDR1 is SGHTA and CDR2 FQGNSA. V lost 2 bases and J lost 5; bases outside the gene matches: 4.

The chain recombines TRBV3-1 with TRBJ2-2; 9 bases are shared with TRBD2. The CDR3 extends over 18 amino acids. The V gene's germline CDR1 is LGHDT and CDR2 YNNKEL (reference sequence). The V segment lost 1 base and the J segment 4 bases; nucleotides outside the gene matches: 10. The CDR3 nucleotides read TGTGCCAGCAGCCAAGGGGGCGGGCTAGCGGGGAGCACCGGGGAGCTGTTTTTT. Translation: CASSQGGGLAGSTGELFF. Complete variable domain (other parts from reference TRBV3-1 and TRBJ2-2): DTAVSQTPKYLVTQMGNDKSIKCEQNLGHDTMYWYKQDSKKFLKIMFSYNNKELIINETVPNRFSPKSPDKAHLNLHINSLELGDSAVYFCASSQGGGLAGSTGELFFGEGSRLTVL.